The clone carrying this TCR beta chain was detected only a few times. Antigen specificity is unknown. TCRdb reprocessed the RT-PCR reads via MiXCR and lists one record per CDR3 protein. The table lists roughly 760,000 distinct CDR3 sequences, 21% of them singletons. Germline V CDR1 and CDR2: DFQATT, SNEGSKA (reference sequence). CDR3 length equals 15 residues. The trim removed 0 bases at V and 4 bases at J, leaving 5 bases unmatched. This specimen comes from a study of response to subunit inactivated influenza vaccine. Points from the study as a whole: Authors suggested few new T cells are recruited by each seasonal influenza vaccination.

The chain links TRBV20-1 to TRBJ1-2; 10 bases line up with TRBD1. The sample here was PBMCs from blood, taken about 5 days after vaccination. The source is a man in his forties or fifties who received an inactivated influenza vaccine. DNA for the CDR3: TGCAGTGCTAGAGATCCGGGACAGGGGATCTATGGCTACACCTTC. Its translation is CSARDPGQGIYGYTF.